Detailed here is one T cell receptor beta chain. Per the study methods: Cell counts per sample came from amplifying reference gene primers. Using immunoSEQ multiplex PCR, the repertoire was profiled, and TCRdb retains in-frame clones only, with some absent. V, J and clone size are taken as reported in that table, and D and trimming were inferred from the DNA itself. This table has about 200,000 clones, approximately 88% appearing once. The data were taken from a study of blood T cell repertoires in COVID-19. The overall study: The origin of the acute and convalescent COVID-19 samples was the United States, Italy and Spain. PBMCs, B-cell-depleted T cells, or T cells were the source of the cDNA or gDNA that made up the material.

The germline V gene has CDR1 LGHDT and CDR2 YNNKEL (reference sequence). The V segment lost 0 bases and the J segment 5 bases; nucleotides outside the gene matches: 6. There are 16 residues in the CDR3. The source material was peripheral blood. The chain employs TRBV3-1 (or the pseudogene TRBV3-2) and TRBJ2-5; the match to TRBD1 covers 10 bases. The sequence came from a man in his forties with acute or convalescent COVID-19. The CDR3 region is CASSQERTGGWETQYF. CDR3 nucleotide sequence: TGTGCCAGCAGCCAAGAACGGACAGGGGGTTGGGAGACCCAGTACTTC.